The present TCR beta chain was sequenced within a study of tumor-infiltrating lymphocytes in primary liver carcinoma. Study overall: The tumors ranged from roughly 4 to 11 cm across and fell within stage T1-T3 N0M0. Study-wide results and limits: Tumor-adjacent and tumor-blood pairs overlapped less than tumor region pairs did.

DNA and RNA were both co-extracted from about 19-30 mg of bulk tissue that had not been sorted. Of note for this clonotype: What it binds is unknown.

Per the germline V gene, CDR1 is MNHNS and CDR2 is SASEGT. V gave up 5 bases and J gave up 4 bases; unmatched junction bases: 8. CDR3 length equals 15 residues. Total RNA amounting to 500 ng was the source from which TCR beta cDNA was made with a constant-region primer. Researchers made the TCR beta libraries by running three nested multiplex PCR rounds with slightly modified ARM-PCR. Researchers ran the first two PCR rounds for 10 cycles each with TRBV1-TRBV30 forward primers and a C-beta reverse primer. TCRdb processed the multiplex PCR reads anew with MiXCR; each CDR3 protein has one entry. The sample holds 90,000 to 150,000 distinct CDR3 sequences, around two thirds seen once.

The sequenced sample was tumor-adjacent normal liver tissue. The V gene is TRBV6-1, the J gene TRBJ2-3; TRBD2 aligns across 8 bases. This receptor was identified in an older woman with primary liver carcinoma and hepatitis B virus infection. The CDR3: CASSTWAGRADTQYF. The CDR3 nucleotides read TGTGCCAGCAGTACCTGGGCCGGGAGGGCAGATACGCAGTATTTT.